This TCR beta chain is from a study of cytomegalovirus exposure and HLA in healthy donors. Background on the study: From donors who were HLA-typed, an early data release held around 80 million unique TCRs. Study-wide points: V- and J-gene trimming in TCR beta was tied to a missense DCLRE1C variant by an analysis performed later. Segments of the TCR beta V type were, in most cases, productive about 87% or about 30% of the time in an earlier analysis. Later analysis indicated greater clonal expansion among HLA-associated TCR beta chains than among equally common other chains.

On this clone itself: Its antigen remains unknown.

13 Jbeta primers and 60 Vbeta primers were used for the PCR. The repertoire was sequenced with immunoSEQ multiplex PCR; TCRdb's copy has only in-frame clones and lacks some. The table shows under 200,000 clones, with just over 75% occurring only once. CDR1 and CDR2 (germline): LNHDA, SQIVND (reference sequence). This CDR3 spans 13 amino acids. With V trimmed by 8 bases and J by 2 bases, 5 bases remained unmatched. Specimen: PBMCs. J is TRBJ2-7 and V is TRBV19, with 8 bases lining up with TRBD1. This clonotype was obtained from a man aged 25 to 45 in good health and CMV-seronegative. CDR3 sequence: CASGTGLTYEQYF. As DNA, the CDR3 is TGTGCCAGTGGGACAGGCCTTACCTACGAGCAGTACTTC.